The rows below give T cell receptor beta chains drawn from one sample of a study of shared clonotypes between healthy human individuals. TCRdb's table, derived via immunoSEQ multiplex PCR, lists solely in-frame clones and lacks some. The top ten hold approximately 1.1% of the sample, which has over a million clones, roughly 96% seen once. The sequenced material came from naive CD4+ T cells sorted from blood. The receptors here all came from a man younger than 40 in good health. The CDR3 runs from the conserved cysteine through the conserved F or W. Each record gives: J gene, D gene, clone size, V gene, CDR3 protein, CDR3 DNA. The D gene is left open where the match is weak. The listing skips clone size in some rows; elsewhere it reads once, few, many or a size class.

J gene: TRBJ2-7
D gene: .
clone size: .
V gene: TRBV28
CDR3 protein: CASSRPPTVHEQYF
CDR3 DNA: TGTGCCAGCAGTCGACCCCCGACGGTCCACGAGCAGTACTTC

J gene: TRBJ1-1
D gene: TRBD1
clone size: once
V gene: TRBV27
CDR3 protein: CASSFDRESDTEAFF
CDR3 DNA: TGTGCCAGCAGTTTCGACAGGGAATCGGACACTGAAGCTTTCTTT

J gene: TRBJ2-1
D gene: TRBD2
clone size: .
V gene: TRBV9
CDR3 protein: CASSLRPGGGNEQFF
CDR3 DNA: TGTGCCAGCAGCCTAAGACCGGGAGGGGGGAATGAGCAGTTCTTC

J gene: TRBJ2-7
D gene: .
clone size: .
V gene: TRBV5-1
CDR3 protein: CASSLEPSSYEQYF
CDR3 DNA: TGCGCCAGCAGCTTGGAACCCTCTAGCTACGAGCAGTACTTC

J gene: TRBJ2-1
D gene: TRBD1
clone size: .
V gene: TRBV6-1
CDR3 protein: CASSDVWDRGRNEQFF
CDR3 DNA: TGTGCCAGCAGTGATGTCTGGGACAGGGGAAGGAATGAGCAGTTCTTC

J gene: TRBJ2-3
D gene: .
clone size: .
V gene: TRBV15
CDR3 protein: CATSRGVWTLLTDTQYF
CDR3 DNA: TGTGCCACCAGCAGAGGGGTGTGGACTCTCCTCACAGATACGCAGTATTTT

J gene: TRBJ2-1
D gene: TRBD2
clone size: .
V gene: TRBV7-9
CDR3 protein: CASSFASGTSGHNEQFF
CDR3 DNA: TGTGCCAGCAGCTTCGCCTCGGGGACTAGCGGACACAATGAGCAGTTCTTC

J gene: TRBJ2-2
D gene: .
clone size: once
V gene: TRBV7-9
CDR3 protein: CASSSLYQLGTGELFF
CDR3 DNA: TGTGCCAGCAGCTCGTTGTACCAGCTGGGCACCGGGGAGCTGTTTTTT

J gene: TRBJ2-1
D gene: .
clone size: .
V gene: TRBV6-6
CDR3 protein: CASSYGNEQFF
CDR3 DNA: TGTGCCAGCAGTTATGGCAATGAGCAGTTCTTC

J gene: TRBJ2-7
D gene: TRBD1
clone size: .
V gene: TRBV5-1
CDR3 protein: CASSAPGQGNEQYF
CDR3 DNA: TGCGCCAGCAGCGCGCCGGGACAGGGCAACGAGCAGTACTTC

J gene: TRBJ2-7
D gene: .
clone size: .
V gene: TRBV29-1
CDR3 protein: CSVAVSYEQYF
CDR3 DNA: TGCAGCGTTGCTGTCTCCTACGAGCAGTACTTC

J gene: TRBJ2-7
D gene: TRBD1
clone size: .
V gene: TRBV6-1
CDR3 protein: CASSLKGRGGGEQYF
CDR3 DNA: TGTGCCAGCAGCCTCAAAGGGAGAGGGGGCGGCGAGCAGTACTTC

J gene: TRBJ2-1
D gene: .
clone size: .
V gene: TRBV13
CDR3 protein: CASSLGPDAAVDTYNEQFF
CDR3 DNA: TGTGCCAGCAGCTTAGGGCCGGACGCGGCAGTGGATACCTACAATGAGCAGTTCTTC

J gene: TRBJ2-1
D gene: TRBD2
clone size: .
V gene: TRBV29-1
CDR3 protein: CSVPLASYNEQFF
CDR3 DNA: TGCAGCGTGCCACTAGCGTCATACAATGAGCAGTTCTTC

J gene: TRBJ1-3
D gene: .
clone size: .
V gene: TRBV18
CDR3 protein: CASSPREGSSGNTIYF
CDR3 DNA: TGTGCCAGCTCACCCCGGGAAGGAAGCTCTGGAAACACCATATATTTT

J gene: TRBJ2-2
D gene: .
clone size: .
V gene: TRBV5-5
CDR3 protein: CASSLRPGYTGELFF
CDR3 DNA: TGTGCCAGCAGCTTGAGGCCGGGTTACACCGGGGAGCTGTTTTTT

J gene: TRBJ2-7
D gene: TRBD1
clone size: .
V gene: TRBV7-9
CDR3 protein: CASRPDRANTYEQYF
CDR3 DNA: TGTGCCAGCAGGCCCGACAGGGCAAATACCTACGAGCAGTACTTC

J gene: TRBJ2-7
D gene: .
clone size: .
V gene: TRBV28
CDR3 protein: CASSRPDTREQYF
CDR3 DNA: TGTGCCAGCAGTAGGCCGGACACTCGCGAGCAGTACTTC

J gene: TRBJ2-7
D gene: TRBD1
clone size: .
V gene: TRBV9
CDR3 protein: CASSSGTGNYEQYF
CDR3 DNA: TGTGCCAGCAGCTCCGGGACAGGGAACTACGAGCAGTACTTC

J gene: TRBJ2-2
D gene: TRBD1
clone size: .
V gene: TRBV19
CDR3 protein: CASGLGQGAPTGELFF
CDR3 DNA: TGTGCCAGTGGTCTCGGACAGGGGGCGCCCACCGGGGAGCTGTTTTTT

J gene: TRBJ2-7
D gene: .
clone size: .
V gene: TRBV5-1
CDR3 protein: CASSHGENYEQYF
CDR3 DNA: TGCGCCAGCAGCCACGGGGAGAACTACGAGCAGTACTTC

J gene: TRBJ2-1
D gene: .
clone size: .
V gene: TRBV20-1
CDR3 protein: CSAASYNEQFF
CDR3 DNA: TGCAGTGCAGCCTCCTACAATGAGCAGTTCTTC

J gene: TRBJ1-5
D gene: TRBD1
clone size: .
V gene: TRBV10-3
CDR3 protein: CAISQGAGQPQHF
CDR3 DNA: TGTGCCATCAGCCAGGGGGCTGGGCAGCCCCAGCATTTT

J gene: TRBJ2-7
D gene: TRBD2
clone size: .
V gene: TRBV28
CDR3 protein: CASHAGGPYEQYF
CDR3 DNA: TGTGCCAGCCACGCGGGAGGGCCTTACGAGCAGTACTTC